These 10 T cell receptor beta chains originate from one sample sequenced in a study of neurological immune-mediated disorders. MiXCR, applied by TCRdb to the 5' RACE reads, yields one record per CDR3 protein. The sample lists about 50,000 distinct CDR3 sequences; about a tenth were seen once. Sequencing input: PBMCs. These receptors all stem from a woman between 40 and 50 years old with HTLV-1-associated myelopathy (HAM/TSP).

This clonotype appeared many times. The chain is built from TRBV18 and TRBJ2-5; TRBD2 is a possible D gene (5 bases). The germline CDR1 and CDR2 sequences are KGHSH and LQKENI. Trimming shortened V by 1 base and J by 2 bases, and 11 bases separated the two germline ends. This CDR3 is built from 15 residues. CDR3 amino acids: CASSPRGLVQETQYF. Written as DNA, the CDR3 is TGTGCCAGCTCACCACGCGGGCTCGTACAAGAGACCCAGTACTTC.

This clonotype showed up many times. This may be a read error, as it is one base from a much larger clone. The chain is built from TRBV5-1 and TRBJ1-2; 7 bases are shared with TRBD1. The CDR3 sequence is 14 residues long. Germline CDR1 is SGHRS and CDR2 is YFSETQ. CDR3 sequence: CASGEYRDSYGHTF. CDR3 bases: TGCGCCAGCGGAGAATACCGGGACAGCTATGGCCACACCTTC.

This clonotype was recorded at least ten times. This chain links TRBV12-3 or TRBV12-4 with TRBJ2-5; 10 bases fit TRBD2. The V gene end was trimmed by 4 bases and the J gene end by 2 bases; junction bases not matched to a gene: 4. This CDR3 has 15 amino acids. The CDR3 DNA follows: TGTGCCAGCAGTTATGAACTAGCGGGGCAAGAGACCCAGTACTTC. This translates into CASSYELAGQETQYF.

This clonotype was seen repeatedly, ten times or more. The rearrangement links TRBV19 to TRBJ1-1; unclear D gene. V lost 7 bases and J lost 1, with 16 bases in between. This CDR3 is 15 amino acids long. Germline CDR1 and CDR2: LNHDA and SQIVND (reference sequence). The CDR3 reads CASTGSPYSNTEAFF. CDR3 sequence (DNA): TGTGCCAGTACGGGCAGCCCCTATTCGAACACTGAAGCTTTCTTT.

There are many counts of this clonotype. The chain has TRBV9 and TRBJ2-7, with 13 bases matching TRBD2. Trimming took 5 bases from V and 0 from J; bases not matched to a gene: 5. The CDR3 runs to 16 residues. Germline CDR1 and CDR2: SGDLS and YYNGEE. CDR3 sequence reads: CASSQTSGGPSYEQYF. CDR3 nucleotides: TGTGCCAGCAGTCAGACTAGCGGGGGGCCCTCCTACGAGCAGTACTTC.

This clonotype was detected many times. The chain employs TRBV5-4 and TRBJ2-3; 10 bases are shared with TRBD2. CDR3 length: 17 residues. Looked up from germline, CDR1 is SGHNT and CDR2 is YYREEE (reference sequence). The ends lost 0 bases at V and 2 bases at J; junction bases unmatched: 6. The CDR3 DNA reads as TGTGCCAGCAGCTTGGGGCTAGCGGGGGTTAACACAGATACGCAGTATTTT. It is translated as CASSLGLAGVNTDTQYF.

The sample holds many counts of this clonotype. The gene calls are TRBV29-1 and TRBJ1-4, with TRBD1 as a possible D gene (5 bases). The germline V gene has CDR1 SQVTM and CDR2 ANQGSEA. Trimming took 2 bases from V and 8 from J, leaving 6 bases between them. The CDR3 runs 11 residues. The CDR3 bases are TGCAGCGTTGAATGGGACGAAAAACTGTTTTTT. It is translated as CSVEWDEKLFF.

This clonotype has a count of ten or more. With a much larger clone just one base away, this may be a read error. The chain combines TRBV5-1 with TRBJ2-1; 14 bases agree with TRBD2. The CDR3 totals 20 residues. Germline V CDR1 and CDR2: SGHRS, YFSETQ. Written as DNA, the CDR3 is TGCGCCAGCAAACCCCCGAATCGACTAGCGGGGGGGCGTAAGGACAATGAGCGGTTCTTC. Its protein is CASKPPNRLAGGRKDNERFF.

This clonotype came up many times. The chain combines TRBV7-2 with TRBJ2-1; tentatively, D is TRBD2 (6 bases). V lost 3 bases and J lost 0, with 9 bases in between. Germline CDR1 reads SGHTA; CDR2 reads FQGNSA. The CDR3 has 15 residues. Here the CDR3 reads CASSFRRDSYNEQFF. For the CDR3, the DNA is TGTGCCAGCAGCTTTCGGAGGGACTCCTACAATGAGCAGTTCTTC.

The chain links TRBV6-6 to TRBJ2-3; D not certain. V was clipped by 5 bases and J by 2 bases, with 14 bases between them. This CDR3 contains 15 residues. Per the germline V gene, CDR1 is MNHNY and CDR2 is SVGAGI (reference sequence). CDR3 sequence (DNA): TGTGCCAGCAGTCCCGAAGGAACCTTCACAGATACGCAGTATTTT. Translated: CASSPEGTFTDTQYF.